The T cell receptor beta chain described here comes from a study of CD8 T cells in ankylosing spondylitis. General observations from the study: Before this, some motif variants had been reported in reactive arthritis synovial fluid and blood. Disease-linked clones had a CD8+ phenotype and relatively low frequency in peripheral blood. Within matched ankylosing spondylitis synovial fluid, disease-linked clones were reportedly significantly enriched. Roughly 8 highly homologous variants made up a TCR beta motif, and this motif appeared characteristic of ankylosing spondylitis blood.

In its sample, this clonotype was seen a few times. Its matching antigen is unknown. Preparation of TCR beta libraries was done by quantitative 5'-RACE with molecular barcodes. TCRdb re-called the 5' RACE reads with MiXCR, one entry per CDR3 protein. This repertoire shows around 890,000 distinct CDR3 sequences, approximately 10% found once; its top ten account for approximately 0.51%. Source material: blood, either unsorted or a sorted T cell fraction (not recorded which). The source of this sequence is a male donor with ankylosing spondylitis.

The CDR3 reads CAISEQDFYGVQPQHF. In nucleotides, the CDR3 is TGTGCCATCAGTGAACAGGACTTCTACGGGGTTCAGCCCCAGCATTTT. The chain links TRBV10-3 to TRBJ1-5; D possibly corresponds to TRBD1 (5 bases). The CDR3 runs 16 residues. CDR1 and CDR2 from the germline V gene are ENHRY and SYGVKD. Trimming took 3 bases from V and 6 from J, leaving 18 bases between them.